These T cell receptor beta chains were read from a single sample in a study of identifying expanded T cells in peripheral blood. Generated by immunoSEQ multiplex PCR, the TCRdb table keeps only in-frame clones and is missing some. The sample includes approximately 58,000 clones, 89% of them seen just once. The sequenced sample was blood. These receptors all come from a person aged 18-70 years in good health. CDR3s include the opening cysteine and the closing phenylalanine or tryptophan. D genes are given only for firm matches. Clone sizes are given selectively: once, few, many, or a class where the clone is expanded.

D gene	CDR3 length	V gene	clone size	J gene	CDR3 DNA	CDR3 protein
TRBD1	14	TRBV29-1	.	TRBJ2-7	TGCAGCGTTGATCTGGACAGGGCCCCCTACGAGCAGTACTTC	CSVDLDRAPYEQYF
.	14	TRBV7-9	few	TRBJ1-2	TGTGCCAGCAGCACGAGGGGAGAACCCTATGGCTACACCTTC	CASSTRGEPYGYTF
.	14	TRBV6-5	.	TRBJ2-4	TGTGCCAGCCGAACCAGCCTAGCCAAAAACATTCAGTACTTC	CASRTSLAKNIQYF
TRBD1	13	TRBV5-4	.	TRBJ2-7	TGTGCCAGCAGCGGGGACAGGGGGAGGGAGCAGTACTTC	CASSGDRGREQYF
TRBD2	16	TRBV28	.	TRBJ2-5	TGTGCCAGCAGTTTAAAGGTCCTAGCGGAAGTAGAGACCCAGTACTTC	CASSLKVLAEVETQYF
.	12	TRBV11-2	.	TRBJ2-7	TGTGCCAGCAGCTTAGTGGGACCGGGGCAGTACTTC	CASSLVGPGQYF
.	15	TRBV28	.	TRBJ1-2	TGTGCCAGCAGTTCCGGGGGCACCCTTAACTATGGCTACACCTTC	CASSSGGTLNYGYTF
.	13	TRBV7-9	.	TRBJ1-1	TGTGCCAGCAGCTTAGAGCCTAACACTGAAGCTTTCTTT	CASSLEPNTEAFF
TRBD1	14	TRBV5-1	.	TRBJ1-5	TGCGCCAGCAGCCCACAGGGGCGCAATCAGCCCCAGCATTTT	CASSPQGRNQPQHF
.	16	TRBV7-6	.	TRBJ2-7	TGTGCCAGCAGCTTAGGTTCCCTCCTTAGCTCCTACGAGCAGTACTTC	CASSLGSLLSSYEQYF
.	17	TRBV27	.	TRBJ2-7	TGTGCCAGCAGTTTAAAACCGGGACGGATGAGCTCCTACGAGCAGTACTTC	CASSLKPGRMSSYEQYF
TRBD1	13	TRBV2	.	TRBJ2-7	TGTGCCAGCGATCCGGGACAGTCCTACGAGCAGTACTTC	CASDPGQSYEQYF
TRBD1	16	TRBV19	.	TRBJ1-2	TGTGCCAGTAGTATAGGCTCGCGACAGGGACCATATGGCTACACCTTC	CASSIGSRQGPYGYTF
.	15	TRBV19	.	TRBJ2-7	TGTGCCAGTAGTGAGTCGCCCGGAGGCTCCTACGAGCAGTACTTC	CASSESPGGSYEQYF
.	17	TRBV15	.	TRBJ2-5	TGTGCCACCAGCAGCTGGGGACCATCCGGGGGCCAGGAGACCCAGTACTTC	CATSSWGPSGGQETQYF
TRBD1	15	TRBV7-2	.	TRBJ1-2	TGTGCCAGCAGCTTAGATTGGGGACAGCTTTATGGCTACACCTTC	CASSLDWGQLYGYTF
TRBD2	18	TRBV14	.	TRBJ2-7	TGTGCCAGCAGCCATCTCCGAGGGACTAGCGGGAGCTCCTACGAGCAGTACTTC	CASSHLRGTSGSSYEQYF
.	14	TRBV9	.	TRBJ2-1	TGTGCCAGCAGCGTAGTACCTGACTACAATGAGCAGTTCTTC	CASSVVPDYNEQFF
TRBD1	13	TRBV5-6	.	TRBJ1-2	TGTGCCAGCAGCTATGGACAGGGCTCTGGCTACACCTTC	CASSYGQGSGYTF
.	13	TRBV30	.	TRBJ2-2	TGTGCCTGGCTGGGGGGCCCCACCGGGGAGCTGTTTTTT	CAWLGGPTGELFF
TRBD1	14	TRBV29-1	.	TRBJ2-5	TGCAGCGTCGCCCGGACAGGGCTGGGGGAGACCCAGTACTTC	CSVARTGLGETQYF
.	14	TRBV2	.	TRBJ2-3	TGTGCCAGCAGTTTACAGGGTTCCACAGATACGCAGTATTTT	CASSLQGSTDTQYF
.	14	TRBV2	.	TRBJ2-2	TGTGCCAGCAGTGAAAGGGCCAGACCCGGGGAGCTGTTTTTT	CASSERARPGELFF
.	14	TRBV6-5	.	TRBJ1-1	TGTGCCAGCAGTTATAGTAGAGAGGACACTGAAGCTTTCTTT	CASSYSREDTEAFF